This TCR beta chain derives from a study of T-cell reconstitution after alpha-beta-depleted transplantation in children. Regarding the study as a whole: Surviving thymic progenitors and recipient T cells were the source of high TCRbeta diversity at day 60 in some patients.

CDR3 length: 17 amino acids. The germline gives CDR1 LNHDA, CDR2 SQIVND (reference sequence). Trimming left V 5 bases short and J 4 bases short, with 22 bases between. Unique molecular identifiers were incorporated when the TCRbeta library was constructed. TCRdb processed the PCR reads anew with MiXCR; each CDR3 protein has one entry. This sample has roughly 100,000 distinct CDR3 sequences; about 6% occur once, and the top ten carry 5.5% to 7%. Of note for this clonotype: The antigen is unknown.

Sample: PBMCs, mostly from graft donor cells, taken 60 days after TCRalphabeta/CD19-depleted stem cell transplant. The rearrangement joins TRBV19 to TRBJ2-3; TRBD2 might be the D (6 bases). The clonotype originates from a female patient aged 2-15 years who had a stem cell transplant for Fanconi anemia, so the T cells may come from the graft donor. The CDR3 DNA reads TGTGCCAGTAGTGGGCCCCTGATGGGGGGAGTCGCAGATACGCAGTATTTT. This sequence encodes CASSGPLMGGVADTQYF.